Below, 29 T cell receptor beta chains from the same sample are listed, as sequenced in a study of monozygotic twins with inflammatory bowel disease. TCRdb re-called the 5' RACE reads and shows each CDR3 protein once, DNA omitted. Its table records some 150,000 distinct CDR3 sequences. The sample comprised blood. Receptor source: a human donor with ulcerative colitis or Crohn's disease, or a healthy co-twin of an affected twin (not recorded which).

The rearrangement uses TRBV5-1 and TRBJ1-1; TCRdb selects TRBD1, and the lack of DNA leaves this call unchecked. The CDR3 covers 15 residues. The germline V gene encodes CDR1 SGHRS and CDR2 YFSETQ. This CDR3 reads CASSLEGSGISEAFF.

This chain links TRBV12-3 or TRBV12-4 with TRBJ2-7. This CDR3 has 14 residues. CDR3 region: CASSPTRTSYEQYF.

The chain has TRBV7-2 and TRBJ1-6. The CDR3 has 15 amino acids. Germline CDR1 reads SGHTA; CDR2 reads FQGNSA. The CDR3 protein is CASSLEEGDNSPLHF.

This CDR3 is CASSVPGGDVYERYF. The chain has TRBV18 and TRBJ2-7; the D call of TRBD1 rests on TCRdb alone, since no DNA is present to check it. Germline CDR1 KGHSH, CDR2 LQKENI. This CDR3 comprises 15 residues. Full variable domain (remainder filled in from reference TRBV18 and TRBJ2-7): NAGVMQNPRHLVRRRGQEARLRCSPMKGHSHVYWYRQLPEEGLKFMVYLQKENIIDESGMPKERFSAEFPKEGPSILRIQQVVRGDSAAYFCASSVPGGDVYERYFGPGTRLTVT.

This chain links TRBV10-3 with TRBJ2-7; absent DNA, TCRdb's TRBD2 call cannot be checked. CDR1 and CDR2 (germline): ENHRY, SYGVKD. The CDR3 has 16 amino acids. CDR3 protein: CAISEPSSGRTDEQYF.

The chain links TRBV5-1 to TRBJ1-1; TCRdb indicates TRBD1, and absent DNA this call remains unverified. CDR3 length: 14 residues. Germline CDR1 SGHRS, CDR2 YFSETQ. This CDR3 is CASSLQGGSTEAFF.

The chain uses TRBV7-3 and TRBJ2-1; TCRdb's D gene call, TRBD1, goes unchecked for lack of DNA. Per the germline V gene, CDR1 is SGHTA and CDR2 is FQGTGA. This CDR3 region has 11 residues. The CDR3 region is CASSTGGEQFF.

This chain joins TRBV5-1 and TRBJ2-1; checking the TCRdb D call of TRBD2 is not possible without DNA. Germline lookup yields CDR1 SGHRS and CDR2 YFSETQ. The CDR3 runs to 15 residues. The CDR3: CASLEGSGEEGEQFF.

The chain recombines TRBV7-2 with TRBJ2-2. CDR1 and CDR2 (germline): SGHTA, FQGNSA. The CDR3 totals 15 residues. The CDR3 here is CASSLSGKNTGELFF.

The chain carries TRBV20-1 and TRBJ2-1; TCRdb picks TRBD2, but there is no DNA to check that call. Germline lookup yields CDR1 DFQATT and CDR2 SNEGSKA (reference sequence). The CDR3 length is 14 residues. The CDR3: CSARLAGSYNEQFF.

The gene calls are TRBV10-3 and TRBJ1-1. The V gene's germline CDR1 is ENHRY and CDR2 SYGVKD. The CDR3 is 16 residues long. CDR3: CAISEYSGGQDTEAFF.

This sequence joins TRBV28 and TRBJ1-1; TCRdb designates TRBD1, a call that cannot be tested without DNA. Germline V gives CDR1 MDHEN, CDR2 SYDVKM. The length of the CDR3 is 16 residues. The CDR3 loop is CASSLQRGQTNTEAFF. Filled out from reference TRBV28 and TRBJ1-1, the complete variable domain reads DVKVTQSSRYLVKRTGEKVFLECVQDMDHENMFWYRQDPGLGLRLIYFSYDVKMKEKGDIPEGYSVSREKKERFSLILESASTNQTSMYLCASSLQRGQTNTEAFFGQGTRLTVV.

The genes are TRBV7-9 and TRBJ1-1. Per the germline V gene, CDR1 is SEHNR and CDR2 is FQNEAQ (reference sequence). This CDR3 is built from 11 residues. CDR3 loop: CASSPATEAFF.

The rearrangement uses TRBV6-1 and TRBJ1-1. Germline V gene lookup returns CDR1 MNHNS and CDR2 SASEGT. This CDR3 comprises 17 residues. This CDR3 is CASRKTGSRFMNTEAFF.

The J gene is TRBJ1-1, the V gene TRBV12-3 or TRBV12-4; no DNA is available, so the TRBD1 call from TCRdb remains unchecked. The CDR3 runs 11 residues. The CDR3 loop reads CASSYRATAFF.

The genes are TRBV5-1 and TRBJ2-4; absent DNA, TCRdb's TRBD2 call cannot be checked. Germline-derived CDR1 and CDR2 are SGHRS and YFSETQ. CDR3 length: 22 residues. The CDR3 reads CASSSAGGLDGTTAEAKNIQYF.

The chain uses TRBV5-1 and TRBJ1-2; the D call from TCRdb, TRBD1, cannot be confirmed without DNA. This CDR3 is 15 amino acids long. Per germline, CDR1 SGHRS and CDR2 YFSETQ. This chain's CDR3 is CASSLEWQGIAGYTF.

This chain connects TRBV5-1 to TRBJ2-3; TCRdb's D gene call, TRBD1, goes unchecked for lack of DNA. Germline CDR1 is SGHRS and CDR2 is YFSETQ. This CDR3 spans 16 amino acids. The CDR3 spells CASRPGAGDNTDTQYF.

The V gene is TRBV30, the J gene TRBJ2-3; no DNA is available, so the TRBD1 call from TCRdb remains unchecked. CDR3 length: 12 residues. Germline values: CDR1 GTSNPN, CDR2 SVGIG (reference sequence). The CDR3 region is CAWTPRRDTQYF.

This chain uses TRBV5-1 with TRBJ2-1. CDR1 SGHRS and CDR2 YFSETQ come from the germline V gene. This CDR3 spans 13 amino acids. The CDR3 region is CASSFSGLHEQFF.

The chain uses TRBV7-6 and TRBJ2-1; the TCRdb call, TRBD2, lacks DNA for checking. The CDR3 has 15 residues. Germline V gene sequence: CDR1 SGHVS, CDR2 FNYEAQ. This CDR3 is CASSRVGSRGNEQFF.

V and J are TRBV5-1 and TRBJ2-2; the D call from TCRdb, TRBD2, cannot be confirmed without DNA. In germline, CDR1 is SGHRS, CDR2 YFSETQ. The length of the CDR3 is 19 residues. The CDR3 loop is CASSLKPGTSGSNTGELFF.

The V and J genes are TRBV20-1 and TRBJ2-3. This CDR3 comprises 14 residues. Germline V gene data show CDR1 as DFQATT and CDR2 as SNEGSKA (reference sequence). CDR3 loop: CSAPYPISTDTQYF.

This chain connects TRBV4-1 to TRBJ2-2; TCRdb gives TRBD2 as the D gene, but with no DNA this cannot be confirmed. The CDR3 is made up of 14 amino acids. The germline gives CDR1 MGHRA, CDR2 YSYEKL. CDR3 region: CASRDFPNTGELFF.

This rearrangement joins TRBV28 to TRBJ1-5. This CDR3 has 13 amino acids. Looked up from germline, CDR1 is MDHEN and CDR2 is SYDVKM. The chain's CDR3 is CASSVQSNQPQHF.

CDR3 amino acids: CASSVDYTGELFF. The chain uses TRBV7-2 and TRBJ2-2. Germline assignment: CDR1 SGHTA and CDR2 FQGNSA. The CDR3 is 13 residues long.

This sequence joins TRBV10-3 and TRBJ1-2; TCRdb picks TRBD1, but there is no DNA to check that call. The CDR3 covers 14 residues. Germline-derived CDR1 and CDR2 are ENHRY and SYGVKD. CDR3 protein: CAISESRGDYGYTF.

The chain employs TRBV29-1 and TRBJ2-7; without DNA, the TCRdb call of TRBD2 cannot be checked. The germline CDR1 and CDR2 sequences are SQVTM and ANQGSEA. This CDR3 spans 14 amino acids. The CDR3 loop is CSVVRDLSSYEQYF.

The CDR3 protein is CASSQDVGELAKLFF. The genes are TRBV14 and TRBJ1-4; TCRdb indicates TRBD1, and absent DNA this call remains unverified. Per germline, CDR1 SGHDN and CDR2 FVKESK. There are 15 residues in the CDR3. The entire variable domain, with the rest obtained from reference TRBV14 and TRBJ1-4, is as follows: EAGVTQFPSHSVIEKGQTVTLRCDPISGHDNLYWYRRVMGKEIKFLLHFVKESKQDESGMPNNRFLAERTGGTYSTLKVQPAELEDSGVYFCASSQDVGELAKLFFGSGTQLSVL.